What follows are 6 T cell receptor beta chains derived from one specimen sequenced in a study of cytomegalovirus exposure and HLA in healthy donors (dated by TCRdb to 2015 to 2018). Libraries were built with the immunoSEQ multiplex PCR assay. For the multiplex PCR, a mixture combining 60 forward primers for TCR Vbeta segments and 13 reverse primers for TCR Jbeta segments was used. Drawn from immuneACCESS, this table holds only the in-frame rearrangements with V and J called that TCRdb kept. Clones are partly lost; checked studies trace under half to an unresolved V gene and leave the rest unexplained. For this sample there are 200,000 to 250,000 clones; roughly 90% appear just once. The ten biggest clones cover 0.9% to 1.1% of the sample. The sequenced sample consisted of PBMCs. All receptors come from a woman between 18 and 29 years old in good health and CMV-seronegative.

V and J are TRBV4-2 and TRBJ2-7; 13 nucleotides align to TRBD2. Looked up from germline, CDR1 is LGHNA and CDR2 is YNFKEQ. The CDR3 is made up of 16 amino acids. Trimming removed 2 bases from V and 5 bases from J; junction bases left unmatched: 6. The CDR3: CASSQTGLAGLDEQYF. CDR3 DNA: TGTGCCAGCAGCCAAACGGGACTAGCGGGGTTGGACGAGCAGTACTTC.

This chain uses TRBV10-3 with TRBJ2-7, with 10 bases that match TRBD1. V lost 10 bases and J lost 7; bases outside the gene matches: 16. This CDR3 has 15 residues. CDR1 ENHRY and CDR2 SYGVKD come from the germline V gene. CDR3 amino acids: CATAQLTGGLGEQYF. The CDR3 DNA sequence: TGTGCCACGGCCCAGCTGACAGGGGGCTTGGGAGAGCAGTACTTC.

This sequence joins TRBV4-1 and TRBJ2-7, with 9 bases aligning to TRBD2. The CDR3 is 17 residues long. The V segment lost 0 bases and the J segment 7 bases; nucleotides outside the gene matches: 13. Germline V gene sequence: CDR1 MGHRA, CDR2 YSYEKL. The CDR3 reads CASSQEPNPGLAVEQYF. For the CDR3, the DNA is TGCGCCAGCAGCCAAGAGCCTAACCCGGGACTAGCAGTTGAGCAGTACTTC.

The genes are TRBV9 and TRBJ2-1; 8 bases map to TRBD1. The trim removed 5 bases at V and 3 bases at J, leaving 16 bases unmatched. Germline values: CDR1 SGDLS, CDR2 YYNGEE. The CDR3 runs to 18 residues. The CDR3 DNA sequence: TGTGCCAGCAGTTTCAGGGGGCTTGGGCGGACCCTCTACAATGAGCAGTTCTTC. Amino acids: CASSFRGLGRTLYNEQFF.

The gene calls are TRBV2 and TRBJ2-7; 8 bases match TRBD2. The germline CDR1 and CDR2 sequences are SNHLY and FYNNEI. The CDR3 totals 14 residues. Trimming removed 4 bases from V and 3 bases from J; junction bases left unmatched: 5. This CDR3 is CASSGTSGFYEQYF. CDR3 in DNA: TGTGCCAGCAGTGGTACTAGCGGTTTCTACGAGCAGTACTTC. Complete variable domain (other parts from reference TRBV2 and TRBJ2-7): EPEVTQTPSHQVTQMGQEVILRCVPISNHLYFYWYRQILGQKVEFLVSFYNNEISEKSEIFDDQFSVERPDGSNFTLKIRSTKLEDSAMYFCASSGTSGFYEQYFGPGTRLTVT.

This rearrangement joins TRBV6-6 to TRBJ2-7, with D possibly TRBD2 on 6 matching bases. Trimming shortened V by 7 bases and J by 3 bases, and 16 bases separated the two germline ends. The CDR3 is made up of 14 amino acids. CDR1 is MNHNY, CDR2 SVGAGI, per germline (reference sequence). The CDR3 is CASMSWDSYYEQYF. CDR3 bases: TGTGCCAGCATGAGTTGGGACTCATACTACGAGCAGTACTTC.